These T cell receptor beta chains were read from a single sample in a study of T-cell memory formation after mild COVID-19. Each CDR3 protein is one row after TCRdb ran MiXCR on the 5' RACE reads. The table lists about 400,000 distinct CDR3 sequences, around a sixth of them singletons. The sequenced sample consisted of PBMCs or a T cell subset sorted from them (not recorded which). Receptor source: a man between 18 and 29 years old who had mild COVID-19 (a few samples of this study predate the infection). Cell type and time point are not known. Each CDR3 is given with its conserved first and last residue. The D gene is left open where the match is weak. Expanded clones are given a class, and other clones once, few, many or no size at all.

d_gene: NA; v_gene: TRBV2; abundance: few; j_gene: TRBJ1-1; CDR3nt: TGTGCCAGCAGTGGGGACGTACAAGGAGAAGCTTTCTTT; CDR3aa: CASSGDVQGEAFF
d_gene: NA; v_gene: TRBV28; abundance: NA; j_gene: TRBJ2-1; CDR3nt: TGTGCCAGCAGTTCGGGACGGAGCAATGAGCAGTTCTTC; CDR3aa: CASSSGRSNEQFF
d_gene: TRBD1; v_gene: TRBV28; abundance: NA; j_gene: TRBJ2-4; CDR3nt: TGTGCCAGCAGTTACACCGGGACAGTAAACATTCAGTACTTC; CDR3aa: CASSYTGTVNIQYF
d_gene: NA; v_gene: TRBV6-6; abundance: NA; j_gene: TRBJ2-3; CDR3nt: TGTGCCAGCAGTTACTCGACCCGATGGAACCCAGATACGCAGTATTTT; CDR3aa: CASSYSTRWNPDTQYF
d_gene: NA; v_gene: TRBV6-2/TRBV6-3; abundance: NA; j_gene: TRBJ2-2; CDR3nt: TGTGCCAGCAGTTACCCCAGGGGCCGAGGGGAGCTGTTTTTT; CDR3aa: CASSYPRGRGELFF
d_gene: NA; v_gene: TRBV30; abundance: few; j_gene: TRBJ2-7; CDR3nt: TGTGCCTGGGTCAAGGTGGCAGGGAACTACGAGCAGTACTTC; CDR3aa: CAWVKVAGNYEQYF
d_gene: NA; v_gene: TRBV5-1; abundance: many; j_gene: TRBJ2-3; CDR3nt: TGCGCCAGCAGCTTCCCGGGGGGCACAGATACGCAGTATTTT; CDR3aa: CASSFPGGTDTQYF
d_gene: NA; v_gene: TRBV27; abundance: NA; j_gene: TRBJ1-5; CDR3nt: TGTGCCAGCAGTCGTTTCGGCGGGACTAAGTATGGGCCCCAGCATTTT; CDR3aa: CASSRFGGTKYGPQHF
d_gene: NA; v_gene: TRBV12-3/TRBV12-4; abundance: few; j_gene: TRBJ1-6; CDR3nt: TGTGCCAGCAATTCGGGGGTTTCACCCCTCCACTTT; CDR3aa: CASNSGVSPLHF
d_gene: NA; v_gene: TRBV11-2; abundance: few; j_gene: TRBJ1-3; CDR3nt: TGTGCCAGCAGTCTTACAGGGCGTGGAAACACCATATATTTT; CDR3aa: CASSLTGRGNTIYF
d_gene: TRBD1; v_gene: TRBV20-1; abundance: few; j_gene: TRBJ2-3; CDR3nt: TGCAGTGCCCCGGGACAGGGGGTTGGGGATACGCAGTATTTT; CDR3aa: CSAPGQGVGDTQYF
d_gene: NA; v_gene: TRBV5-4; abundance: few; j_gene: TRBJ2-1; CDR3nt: TGTGCCAGCAGCTCGAGGAACGGGAATGAGCAGTTCTTC; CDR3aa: CASSSRNGNEQFF
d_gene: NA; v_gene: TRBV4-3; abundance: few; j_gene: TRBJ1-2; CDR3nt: TGCGCCAGCAGCCAAGATTGGGCAGGCGTCGACTATGGCTACACCTTC; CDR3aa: CASSQDWAGVDYGYTF
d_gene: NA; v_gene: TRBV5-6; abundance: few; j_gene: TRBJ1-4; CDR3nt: TGTGCCAGCAGCAAGGACCCTACCGTTAATGAAAAACTGTTTTTT; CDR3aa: CASSKDPTVNEKLFF
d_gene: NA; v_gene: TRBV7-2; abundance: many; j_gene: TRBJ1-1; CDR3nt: TGTGCCAGCAGCTTAAACAGGCAGAACACTGAAGCTTTCTTT; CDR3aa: CASSLNRQNTEAFF
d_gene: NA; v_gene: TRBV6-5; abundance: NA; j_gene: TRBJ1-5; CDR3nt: TGTGCCAGCAGTTACTCCCCCGCCGGACCTAATCAGCCCCAGCATTTT; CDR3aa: CASSYSPAGPNQPQHF
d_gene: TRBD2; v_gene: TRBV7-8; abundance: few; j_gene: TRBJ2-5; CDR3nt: TGTGCCAGCAGCTTTGTTGGCACTAGCGGGGGGGAAGAGACCCAGTACTTC; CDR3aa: CASSFVGTSGGEETQYF
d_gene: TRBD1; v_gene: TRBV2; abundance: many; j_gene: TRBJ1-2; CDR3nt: TGTGCCAGCAGTTCCGGGACAGACTATGGCTACACCTTC; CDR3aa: CASSSGTDYGYTF
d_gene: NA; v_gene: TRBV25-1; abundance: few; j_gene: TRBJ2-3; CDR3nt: TGTGCCAGCAGTGCAGCAACAGGGTCAGATACGCAGTATTTT; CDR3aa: CASSAATGSDTQYF
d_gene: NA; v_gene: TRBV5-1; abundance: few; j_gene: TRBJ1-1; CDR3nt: TGCGCCAGCAGCTTGTCTGGGTTTGGGAACACTGAAGCTTTCTTT; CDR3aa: CASSLSGFGNTEAFF
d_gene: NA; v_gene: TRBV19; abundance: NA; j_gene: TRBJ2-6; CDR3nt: TGTGCCAGTAGTACCGGACAGTTCTCTGGGGCCAACGTCCTGACTTTC; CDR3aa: CASSTGQFSGANVLTF
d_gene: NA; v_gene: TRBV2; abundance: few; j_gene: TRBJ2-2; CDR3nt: TGTGCCAGCAGTGAAGGGGTTTCCGGGGAGCTGTTTTTT; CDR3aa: CASSEGVSGELFF